The clone carrying this T cell receptor beta chain was seen only a few times. Its antigen remains unidentified. Trimming stripped 5 bases from V and 4 bases from J, with 14 bases between. This CDR3 is built from 15 residues. CDR1 is SGHTA, CDR2 FQGNSA, per germline. This sample was included in a study of beta chain features in type 1 diabetes. Turning to the study itself: Age, gender, cell numbers and subset yield matched between patients and controls. Sorted cells numbering around 100,000,000 were examined across all samples.

The authors reverse transcribed all of the isolated RNA, so sequencing captured expressed TCRB transcripts. Clones were sequenced by immunoSEQ multiplex PCR, and TCRdb holds only the in-frame ones, with some missing. This table holds around 140,000 clones, over 8% found once. Study-wide findings and caveats: Compared with healthy donors, patients appeared to share more similar naive, central memory and regulatory TCRB repertoires. VDJ junctions from type 1 diabetes patients carried fewer insertions and larger deletions.

The chain joins TRBV7-2 to TRBJ1-4; tentative D call: TRBD1 (6 bases). What was sequenced was central memory CD4+ T cells from blood. This TCR came from a woman in her 40s in good health. CDR3 residues: CASSADSDFNEKLFF. In nucleotides, the CDR3 is TGTGCCAGCAGCGCGGACAGCGATTTTAATGAAAAACTGTTTTTT.